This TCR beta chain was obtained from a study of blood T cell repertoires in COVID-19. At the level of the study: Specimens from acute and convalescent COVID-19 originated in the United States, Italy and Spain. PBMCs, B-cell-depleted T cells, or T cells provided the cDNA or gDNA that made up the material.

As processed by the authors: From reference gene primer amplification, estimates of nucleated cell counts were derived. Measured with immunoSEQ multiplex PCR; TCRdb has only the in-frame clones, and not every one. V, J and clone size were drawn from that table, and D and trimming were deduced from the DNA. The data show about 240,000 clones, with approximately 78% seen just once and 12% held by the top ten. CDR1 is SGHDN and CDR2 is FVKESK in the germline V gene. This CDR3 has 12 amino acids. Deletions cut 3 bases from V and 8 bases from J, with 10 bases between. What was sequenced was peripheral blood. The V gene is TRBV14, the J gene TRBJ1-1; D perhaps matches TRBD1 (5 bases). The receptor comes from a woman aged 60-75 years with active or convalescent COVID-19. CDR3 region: CASSQGPTEAFF. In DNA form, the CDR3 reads TGTGCCAGCAGCCAGGGGCCGACGGAAGCTTTCTTT.